The 2 T cell receptor beta chains given below trace back to one sample, sequenced in a study of shared clonotypes between healthy human individuals. Repertoires were generated with immunoSEQ multiplex PCR, while TCRdb's copy carries only in-frame clones and drops some. This sample has 400,000 to 500,000 clones, with less than 80% found just once. The sequenced material came from PBMCs. These receptors were collected from a woman aged 35 to 49 in good health. Some clones in this sample may be carry-over from other donors' samples.

V gene TRBV7-2 combines with J gene TRBJ2-3; 11 bases map to TRBD2. V gave up 5 bases and J gave up 2 bases; unmatched junction bases: 6. The CDR3 is 16 amino acids. Germline V gene sequence: CDR1 SGHTA, CDR2 FQGNSA. CDR3 residues: CASSQGTSGHTDTQYF. DNA for the CDR3: TGTGCCAGCAGCCAAGGGACTAGCGGCCACACAGATACGCAGTATTTT.

J is TRBJ1-2 and V is TRBV10-2; 8 bases are shared with TRBD1. The CDR3 is 15 residues long. Losses at the gene ends were 1 base for V and 3 bases for J; bases not matched to a gene: 4. CDR1 WSHSY and CDR2 SAAADI come from the germline V gene. CDR3 residues: CASSEWTGRDYGYTF. The CDR3 nucleotides read TGCGCCAGCAGTGAGTGGACAGGGAGGGACTATGGCTACACCTTC.